The T cell receptor (beta chain) under discussion was sequenced for a study of blood T cell repertoires in COVID-19. The CDR3 consists of 14 residues. J was trimmed by 9 bases and V by 1 base; bases with no gene match: 3. Germline CDR1 reads LNHDA; CDR2 reads SQIVND (reference sequence). Clones were read by immunoSEQ multiplex PCR, and TCRdb kept only the in-frame ones, dropping some. Of about 240,000 clones detected, approximately 82% appear once; the ten largest clones hold roughly 2%. The clonotype originates from a young man who had recovered from COVID-19. This chain uses TRBV19 with TRBJ1-1; 12 nucleotides match TRBD1. Material for sequencing was peripheral blood. For the CDR3, the DNA is TGTGCCAGTAGTATAGTAGGGGACAGGGGGCAAGCTTTCTTT. Residues: CASSIVGDRGQAFF.